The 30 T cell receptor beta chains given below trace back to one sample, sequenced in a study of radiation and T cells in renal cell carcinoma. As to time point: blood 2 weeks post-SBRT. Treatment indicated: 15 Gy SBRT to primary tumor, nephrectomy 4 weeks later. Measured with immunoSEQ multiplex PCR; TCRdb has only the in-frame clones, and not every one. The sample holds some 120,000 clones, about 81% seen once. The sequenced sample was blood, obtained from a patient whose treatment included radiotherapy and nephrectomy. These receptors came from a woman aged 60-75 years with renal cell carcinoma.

The DNA for the CDR3 is TGTGCCAGCAGCGCAGGGGATGGCTACACCTTC. This gives the protein CASSAGDGYTF. The chain employs TRBV27 and TRBJ1-2; D perhaps matches TRBD1 (6 bases). This CDR3 comprises 11 residues. V lost 6 bases to trimming and J lost 6 bases, with 8 bases between them. CDR1 and CDR2 from the germline V gene are MNHEY and SMNVEV (reference sequence).

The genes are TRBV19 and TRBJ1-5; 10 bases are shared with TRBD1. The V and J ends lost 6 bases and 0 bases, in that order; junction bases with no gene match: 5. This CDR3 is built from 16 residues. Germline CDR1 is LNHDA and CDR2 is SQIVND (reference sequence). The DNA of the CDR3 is TGTGCCAGTAGACCGACAGGGGGCTATAGCAATCAGCCCCAGCATTTT. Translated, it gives CASRPTGGYSNQPQHF.

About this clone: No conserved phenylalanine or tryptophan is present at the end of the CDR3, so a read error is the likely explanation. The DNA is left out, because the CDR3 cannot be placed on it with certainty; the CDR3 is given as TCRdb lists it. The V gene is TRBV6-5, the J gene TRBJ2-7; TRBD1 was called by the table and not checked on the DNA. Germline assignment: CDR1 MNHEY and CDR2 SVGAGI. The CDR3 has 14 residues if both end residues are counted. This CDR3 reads CASSYGTAPTIISL.

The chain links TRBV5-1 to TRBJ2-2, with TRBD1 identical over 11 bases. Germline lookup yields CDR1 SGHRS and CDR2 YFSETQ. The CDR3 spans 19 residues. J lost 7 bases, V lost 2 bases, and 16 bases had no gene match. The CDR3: CASSLTIRWDRGTIGELFF. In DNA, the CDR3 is TGCGCCAGCAGCTTAACAATAAGATGGGACAGGGGGACAATCGGGGAGCTGTTTTTT.

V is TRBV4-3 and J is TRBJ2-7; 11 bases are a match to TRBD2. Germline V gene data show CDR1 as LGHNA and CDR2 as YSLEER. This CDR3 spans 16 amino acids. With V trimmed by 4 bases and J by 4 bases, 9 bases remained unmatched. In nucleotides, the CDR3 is TGCGCCAGCAGCCCAGATCCTAGCGGGAGGTTGTACGAGCAGTACTTC. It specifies CASSPDPSGRLYEQYF.

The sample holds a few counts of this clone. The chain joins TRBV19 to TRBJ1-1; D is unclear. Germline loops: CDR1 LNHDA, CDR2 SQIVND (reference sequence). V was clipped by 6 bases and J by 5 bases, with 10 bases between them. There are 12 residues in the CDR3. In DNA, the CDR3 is TGTGCCAGTAGGAGGAGAGAAACTGAAGCTTTCTTT. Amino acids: CASRRRETEAFF.

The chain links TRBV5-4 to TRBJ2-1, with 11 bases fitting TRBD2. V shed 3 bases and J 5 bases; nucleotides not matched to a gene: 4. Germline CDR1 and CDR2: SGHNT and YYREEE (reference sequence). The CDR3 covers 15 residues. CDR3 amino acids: CASSSLAGGHNEQFF. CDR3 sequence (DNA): TGTGCCAGCAGCTCTCTAGCGGGGGGTCACAATGAGCAGTTCTTC.

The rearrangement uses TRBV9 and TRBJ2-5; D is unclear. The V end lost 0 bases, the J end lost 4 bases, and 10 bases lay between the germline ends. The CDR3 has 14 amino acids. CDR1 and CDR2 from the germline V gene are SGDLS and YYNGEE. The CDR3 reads CASSVGGIAETQYF. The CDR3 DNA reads TGTGCCAGCAGCGTAGGTGGGATAGCAGAGACCCAGTACTTC.

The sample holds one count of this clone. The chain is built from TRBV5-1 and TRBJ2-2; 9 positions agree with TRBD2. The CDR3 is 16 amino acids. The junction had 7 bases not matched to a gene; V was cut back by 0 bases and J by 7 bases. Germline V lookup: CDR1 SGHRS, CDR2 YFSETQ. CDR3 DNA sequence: TGCGCCAGCAGCTTGGGTTCCGGGACTAGCAGCGGGGAGCTGTTTTTT. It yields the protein CASSLGSGTSSGELFF.

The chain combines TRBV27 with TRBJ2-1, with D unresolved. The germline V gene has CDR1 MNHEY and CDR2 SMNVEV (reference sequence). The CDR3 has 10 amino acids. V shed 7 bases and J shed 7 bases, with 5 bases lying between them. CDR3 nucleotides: TGTGCCAGCAAAGGTAATGAGCAGTTCTTC. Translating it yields CASKGNEQFF.

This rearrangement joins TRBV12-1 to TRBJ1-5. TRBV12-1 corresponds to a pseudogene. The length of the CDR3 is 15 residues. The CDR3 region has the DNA TGTGCCAGCAGCTTTGCCTTTAGTGCAAATCAGCCCCAGCATTTT. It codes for CASSFAFSANQPQHF.

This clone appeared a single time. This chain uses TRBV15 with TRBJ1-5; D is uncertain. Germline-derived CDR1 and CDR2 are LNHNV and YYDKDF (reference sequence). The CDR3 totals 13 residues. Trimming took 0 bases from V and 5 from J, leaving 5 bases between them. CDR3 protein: CATSRDSDQPQHF. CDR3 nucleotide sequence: TGTGCCACCAGCAGAGATTCGGATCAGCCCCAGCATTTT.

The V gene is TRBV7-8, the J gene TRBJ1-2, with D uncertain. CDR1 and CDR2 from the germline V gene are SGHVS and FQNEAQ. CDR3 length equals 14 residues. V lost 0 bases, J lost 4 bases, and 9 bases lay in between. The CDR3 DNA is TGTGCCAGCAGCTTAGCGCACCGGGTCTATGGCTACACCTTC. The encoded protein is CASSLAHRVYGYTF.

CDR3 DNA sequence: TGTGCCAGCAGCCCAAGGCAGTATGGCACTGAAGCTTTCTTT. Amino acid sequence: CASSPRQYGTEAFF. The chain uses TRBV5-6 and TRBJ1-1, with D unclear. Germline V gene sequence: CDR1 SGHDT, CDR2 YYEEEE. Trimming removed 4 bases at V and 4 bases at J, with 14 bases between. This CDR3 spans 14 amino acids. The full variable domain, rest sourced from reference TRBV5-6 and TRBJ1-1, is DAGVTQSPTHLIKTRGQQVTLRCSPKSGHDTVSWYQQALGQGPQFIFQYYEEEERQRGNFPDRFSGHQFPNYSSELNVNALLLGDSALYLCASSPRQYGTEAFFGQGTRLTVV.

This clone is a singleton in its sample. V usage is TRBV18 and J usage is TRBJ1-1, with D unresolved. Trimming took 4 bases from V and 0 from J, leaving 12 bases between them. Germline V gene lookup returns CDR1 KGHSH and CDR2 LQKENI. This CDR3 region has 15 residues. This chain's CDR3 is CASSLRQPMNTEAFF. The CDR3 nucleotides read TGTGCCAGCTCACTACGACAACCCATGAACACTGAAGCTTTCTTT.

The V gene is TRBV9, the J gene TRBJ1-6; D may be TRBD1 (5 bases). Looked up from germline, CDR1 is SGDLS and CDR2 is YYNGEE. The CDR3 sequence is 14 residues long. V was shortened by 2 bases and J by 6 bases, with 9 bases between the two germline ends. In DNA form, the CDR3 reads TGTGCCAGCAGCGTTGGGACGGTTAATTCACCCCTCCACTTT. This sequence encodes CASSVGTVNSPLHF. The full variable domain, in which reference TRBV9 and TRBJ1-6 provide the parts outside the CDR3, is DSGVTQTPKHLITATGQRVTLRCSPRSGDLSVYWYQQSLDQGLQFLIQYYNGEERAKGNILERFSAQQFPDLHSELNLSSLELGDSALYFCASSVGTVNSPLHFGNGTRLTVT.

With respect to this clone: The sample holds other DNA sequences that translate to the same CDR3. The CDR3 reads CASSISPYGYTF. CDR3 coding DNA: TGTGCCAGTAGTATAAGCCCCTACGGCTACACCTTC. This rearrangement joins TRBV19 to TRBJ1-2, with no clear D. Germline CDR1 and CDR2: LNHDA and SQIVND (reference sequence). CDR3 length: 12 residues. With 2 bases removed from V and 8 bases from J, the gap between germline ends came to 9 bases.

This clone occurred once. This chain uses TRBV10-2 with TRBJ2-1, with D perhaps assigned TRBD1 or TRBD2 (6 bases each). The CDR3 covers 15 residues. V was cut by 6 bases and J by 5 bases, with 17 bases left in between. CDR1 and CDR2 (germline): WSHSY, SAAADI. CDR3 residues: CASSPMGGTNNEQFF. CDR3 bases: TGCGCCAGCAGCCCGATGGGGGGCACCAACAATGAGCAGTTCTTC.

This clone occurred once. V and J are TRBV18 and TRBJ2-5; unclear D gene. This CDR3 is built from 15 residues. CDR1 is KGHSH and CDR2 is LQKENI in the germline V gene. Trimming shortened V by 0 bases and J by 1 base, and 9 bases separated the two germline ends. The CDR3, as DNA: TGTGCCAGCTCACCACCGGGTAGAGTCCAAGAGACCCAGTACTTC. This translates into CASSPPGRVQETQYF. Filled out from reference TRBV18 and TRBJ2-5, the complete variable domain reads NAGVMQNPRHLVRRRGQEARLRCSPMKGHSHVYWYRQLPEEGLKFMVYLQKENIIDESGMPKERFSAEFPKEGPSILRIQQVVRGDSAAYFCASSPPGRVQETQYFGPGTRLLVL.

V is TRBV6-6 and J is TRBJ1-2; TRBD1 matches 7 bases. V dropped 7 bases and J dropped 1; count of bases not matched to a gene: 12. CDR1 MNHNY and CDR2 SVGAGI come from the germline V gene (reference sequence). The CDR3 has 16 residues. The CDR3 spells CASILSVQGRNYGYTF. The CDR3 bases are TGTGCCAGCATCCTATCTGTACAGGGGCGTAACTATGGCTACACCTTC.

The chain's CDR3 is CASSLLGLHEQYF. The CDR3 DNA follows: TGTGCCAGCAGTTTATTGGGCCTCCACGAGCAGTACTTC. The chain is built from TRBV28 and TRBJ2-7; D gene ambiguous. Trimming pared 1 base from V and 5 bases from J, leaving 9 bases between. The CDR3 contains 13 residues. Germline-derived CDR1 and CDR2 are MDHEN and SYDVKM.

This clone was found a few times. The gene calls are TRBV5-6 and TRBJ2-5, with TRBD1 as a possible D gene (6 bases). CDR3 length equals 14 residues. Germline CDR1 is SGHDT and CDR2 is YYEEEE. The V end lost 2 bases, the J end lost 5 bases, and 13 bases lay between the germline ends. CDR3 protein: CASSLKARGETQYF. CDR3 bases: TGTGCCAGCAGCTTAAAGGCCAGGGGCGAGACCCAGTACTTC.

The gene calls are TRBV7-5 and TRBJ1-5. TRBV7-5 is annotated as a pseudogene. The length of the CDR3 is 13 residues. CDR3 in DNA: TGTGCCAGAAGCTTACCACGTCCCGGGCCTTGTCATTTT. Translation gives CARSLPRPGPCHF.

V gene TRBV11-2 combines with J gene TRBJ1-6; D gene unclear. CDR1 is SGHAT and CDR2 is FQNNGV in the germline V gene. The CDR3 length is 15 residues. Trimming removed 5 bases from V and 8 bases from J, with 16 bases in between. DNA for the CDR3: TGTGCCAGCAGCCCGAATCCGGGGTCGGATTCACCCCTCCACTTT. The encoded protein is CASSPNPGSDSPLHF.

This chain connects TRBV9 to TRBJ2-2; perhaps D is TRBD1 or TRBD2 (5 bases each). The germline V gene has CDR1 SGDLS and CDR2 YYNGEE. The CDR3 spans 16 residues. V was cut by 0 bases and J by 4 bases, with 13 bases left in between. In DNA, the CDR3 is TGTGCCAGCAGCGTAGTGGATATGAGGGGCACCGGGGAGCTGTTTTTT. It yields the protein CASSVVDMRGTGELFF.

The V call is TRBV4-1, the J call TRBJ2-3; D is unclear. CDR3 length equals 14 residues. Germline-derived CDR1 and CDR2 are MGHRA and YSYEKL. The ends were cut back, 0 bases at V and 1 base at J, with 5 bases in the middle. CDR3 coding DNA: TGCGCCAGCAGCCAAGATGGGGGCACAGATACGCAGTATTTT. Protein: CASSQDGGTDTQYF.

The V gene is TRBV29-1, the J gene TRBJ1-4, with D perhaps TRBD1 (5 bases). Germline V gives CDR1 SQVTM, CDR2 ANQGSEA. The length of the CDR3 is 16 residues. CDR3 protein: CSVIGAGTTTNEKLFF. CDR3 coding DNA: TGCAGTGTGATAGGGGCAGGGACCACAACTAATGAAAAACTGTTTTTT.

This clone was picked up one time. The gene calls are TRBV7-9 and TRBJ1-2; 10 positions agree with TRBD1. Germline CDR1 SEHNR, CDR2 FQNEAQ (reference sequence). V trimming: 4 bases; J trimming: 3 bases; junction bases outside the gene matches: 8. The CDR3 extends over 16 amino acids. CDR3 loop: CASSSTRQGADYGYTF. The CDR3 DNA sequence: TGTGCCAGCAGCTCAACAAGACAGGGGGCTGACTATGGCTACACCTTC. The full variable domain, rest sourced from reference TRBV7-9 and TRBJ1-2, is DTGVSQNPRHKITKRGQNVTFRCDPISEHNRLYWYRQTLGQGPEFLTYFQNEAQLEKSRLLSDRFSAERPKGSFSTLEIQRTEQGDSAMYLCASSSTRQGADYGYTFGSGTRLTVV.

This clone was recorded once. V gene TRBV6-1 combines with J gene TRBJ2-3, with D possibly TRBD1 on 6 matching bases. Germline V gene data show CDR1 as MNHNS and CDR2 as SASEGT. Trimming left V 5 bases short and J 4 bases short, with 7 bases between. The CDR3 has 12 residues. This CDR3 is CASSTGSDTQYF. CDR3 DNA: TGTGCCAGCAGTACAGGGTCAGATACGCAGTATTTT.

This CDR3 reads CASGLGLGQQYEQYF. The CDR3 region has the DNA TGTGCTAGTGGTTTGGGTTTAGGGCAGCAATACGAGCAGTACTTC. The V and J genes are TRBV12-5 and TRBJ2-7; D gene ambiguous. Germline lookup yields CDR1 LGHNT and CDR2 FRNRAP. This CDR3 comprises 15 residues. Trimming pared 1 base from V and 4 bases from J, leaving 14 bases between.